Listed here are 29 T cell receptor beta chains from one sample, sequenced in a study of blood T cell repertoires in COVID-19. Using immunoSEQ multiplex PCR, the repertoire was profiled, and TCRdb retains in-frame clones only, with some absent. Among some 46,000 clones listed, roughly 87% were seen once. Specimen: peripheral blood. Receptors originate from a man aged 60 to 75 with active COVID-19.

V and J are TRBV11-3 and TRBJ2-5, with 13 bases lining up with TRBD2. The CDR3 runs to 16 residues. With 5 bases clipped from V and 2 bases from J, the junction kept 5 bases outside the gene matches. From germline, CDR1 is SGHNT and CDR2 YENEEA. CDR3 loop: CASSPRTSGGQETQYF. Written as DNA, the CDR3 is TGTGCCAGCAGCCCCCGGACTAGCGGGGGTCAAGAGACCCAGTACTTC.

The chain employs TRBV19 and TRBJ2-7; 9 positions agree with TRBD2. Germline lookup yields CDR1 LNHDA and CDR2 SQIVND (reference sequence). V lost 3 bases and J lost 4; bases outside the gene matches: 7. The CDR3 totals 15 residues. The CDR3 loop reads CASSMTSGTGYEQYF. The CDR3 DNA follows: TGTGCCAGTAGTATGACTAGCGGAACGGGTTACGAGCAGTACTTC.

The chain has TRBV12-3 or TRBV12-4 and TRBJ2-7; 10 nucleotides align to TRBD1. This CDR3 spans 13 amino acids. V trimming: 3 bases; J trimming: 5 bases; junction bases outside the gene matches: 1. The CDR3 is CASSFGTGDEQYF. In DNA, the CDR3 is TGTGCCAGCAGTTTTGGGACAGGGGACGAGCAGTACTTC.

This clone was counted a few times. This sequence joins TRBV3-1 (or the pseudogene TRBV3-2) and TRBJ2-7, with D possibly TRBD2 on 6 matching bases. CDR3 length: 12 residues. CDR1 and CDR2 from the germline V gene are LGHDT and YNNKEL (reference sequence). With 8 bases removed from V and 6 bases from J, the gap between germline ends came to 14 bases. The DNA for the CDR3 is TGTGCCAGCGCCGCGGGCGGGGCCGAGCAGTACTTC. Its protein is CASAAGGAEQYF.

The V gene is TRBV24-1, the J gene TRBJ1-2; 10 bases are a match to TRBD1. Germline values: CDR1 KGHDR, CDR2 SFDVKD. The V gene end was trimmed by 4 bases and the J gene end by 4 bases; junction bases not matched to a gene: 5. CDR3 length: 15 residues. CDR3 amino acids: CATSDSTGGIYGYTF. Here the CDR3 DNA reads TGTGCCACCAGTGACTCGACAGGGGGCATCTATGGCTACACCTTC.

This chain connects TRBV6-5 to TRBJ2-1; 8 positions match TRBD1. CDR1 and CDR2 (germline): MNHEY, SVGAGI. The ends lost 6 bases at V and 0 bases at J; junction bases unmatched: 4. The CDR3 is 15 residues long. CDR3 coding DNA: TGTGCCAGCAGCGTCGGGACAGGCTCCTACAATGAGCAGTTCTTC. It specifies CASSVGTGSYNEQFF.

There are a few counts of this clone. This sequence joins TRBV30 and TRBJ1-5, with 8 nucleotides matching TRBD1. The V segment lost 2 bases and the J segment 7 bases; nucleotides outside the gene matches: 4. The germline CDR1 and CDR2 sequences are GTSNPN and SVGIG (reference sequence). The CDR3 is made up of 13 amino acids. The CDR3 sequence: CAWSQGAEQPQHF. The CDR3, as DNA: TGTGCCTGGAGTCAGGGGGCCGAGCAGCCCCAGCATTTT.

The chain has TRBV6-2 or TRBV6-3 and TRBJ2-1; 8 bases match TRBD1. In germline, CDR1 is MNHEY, CDR2 SVGEGT. The CDR3 has 14 residues. V lost 2 bases, J lost 7 bases, and 4 bases stayed unmatched. The CDR3 region has the DNA TGTGCCAGCAGTTACGATACAGGGGGGAATGAGCAGTTCTTC. Translation: CASSYDTGGNEQFF.

This clone was found once. The chain joins TRBV28 to TRBJ1-3; 11 bases align to TRBD1. Germline CDR1 MDHEN, CDR2 SYDVKM. The CDR3 length is 16 residues. V shed 5 bases and J 8 bases; nucleotides not matched to a gene: 11. The CDR3 nucleotides are TGTGCCAGCAGTCACAGGCCCGGGACAGGGGGACACACCATATATTTT. Translating it yields CASSHRPGTGGHTIYF.

The chain combines TRBV28 with TRBJ2-1; 12 nucleotides align to TRBD2. Trimming cost V 6 bases and J 5 bases; bases outside gene matches: 11. The germline V gene encodes CDR1 MDHEN and CDR2 SYDVKM. The CDR3 has 17 amino acids. The DNA for the CDR3 is TGTGCCAGCAGGCAATCCGGACTAGCGGGAAGAAACAATGAGCAGTTCTTC. Amino acid sequence: CASRQSGLAGRNNEQFF.

The rearrangement links TRBV28 to TRBJ1-5, with TRBD1 as a possible D gene (5 bases). Germline values: CDR1 MDHEN, CDR2 SYDVKM. The CDR3 has 15 amino acids. Trimming took 5 bases from V and 4 from J, leaving 15 bases between them. The CDR3 nucleotides read TGTGCCAGCAGTACCCCCGGGGGAGGGAATCAGCCCCAGCATTTT. It codes for CASSTPGGGNQPQHF.

The gene calls are TRBV12-3 or TRBV12-4 and TRBJ1-1, with D uncertain. The CDR3 loop spans 12 amino acids. V lost 5 bases to trimming and J lost 1 base, with 5 bases between them. The CDR3 loop reads CASSTQNTEAFF. The CDR3 region has the DNA TGTGCCAGCAGTACACAGAACACTGAAGCTTTCTTT.

The V and J genes are TRBV3-1 (or the pseudogene TRBV3-2) and TRBJ1-4, with D uncertain. Looked up from germline, CDR1 is LGHDT and CDR2 is YNNKEL (reference sequence). CDR3 length: 15 residues. The V and J ends lost 1 base and 8 bases respectively, with 14 bases between them. The CDR3 DNA sequence: TGTGCCAGCAGCCAAGGAAACGGGGAGGGAGAAAAACTGTTTTTT. The encoded protein is CASSQGNGEGEKLFF.

This rearrangement joins TRBV21-1 to TRBJ2-5; TRBD2, the table's D call, was not compared with the DNA. TRBV21-1 is listed as a pseudogene. This CDR3 has 16 amino acids. The CDR3 spells CASSGLAGDPQETQYF. DNA for the CDR3: TGTGCCAGCAGCGGGCTAGCGGGGGACCCCCAAGAGACCCAGTACTTC.

The chain recombines TRBV15 with TRBJ2-1; 11 nucleotides match TRBD2. There are 19 residues in the CDR3. CDR1 is LNHNV, CDR2 YYDKDF, per germline (reference sequence). The V segment lost 0 bases and the J segment 5 bases; nucleotides outside the gene matches: 12. Here the CDR3 reads CATSRDGVGLAGGNNEQFF. Here the CDR3 DNA reads TGTGCCACCAGCAGAGATGGGGTTGGGCTAGCGGGGGGCAACAATGAGCAGTTCTTC.

This chain uses TRBV2 with TRBJ1-5; D remains ambiguous. Germline V lookup: CDR1 SNHLY, CDR2 FYNNEI. The CDR3 length is 13 residues. V was trimmed by 7 bases and J by 0 bases, leaving 7 bases between them. CDR3 protein: CASTGISNQPQHF. Here the CDR3 DNA reads TGTGCCAGCACGGGGATTAGCAATCAGCCCCAGCATTTT. Supplemented by reference TRBV2 and TRBJ1-5, the full variable domain reads EPEVTQTPSHQVTQMGQEVILRCVPISNHLYFYWYRQILGQKVEFLVSFYNNEISEKSEIFDDQFSVERPDGSNFTLKIRSTKLEDSAMYFCASTGISNQPQHFGDGTRLSIL.

This clone was seen a handful of times. This chain links TRBV5-4 with TRBJ1-2; TRBD1 matches 8 bases. Germline V gives CDR1 SGHNT, CDR2 YYREEE (reference sequence). The CDR3 is made up of 14 amino acids. V shed 4 bases and J 4 bases; nucleotides not matched to a gene: 6. CDR3 sequence (DNA): TGTGCCAGCAGCCAACAGGGGGGATCCTATGGCTACACCTTC. It encodes CASSQQGGSYGYTF. Looking up the rest from reference TRBV5-4 and TRBJ1-2 gives the full variable domain: ETGVTQSPTHLIKTRGQQVTLRCSSQSGHNTVSWYQQALGQGPQFIFQYYREEENGRGNFPPRFSGLQFPNYSSELNVNALELDDSALYLCASSQQGGSYGYTFGSGTRLTVV.

The rearrangement uses TRBV6-6 and TRBJ2-5; 7 nucleotides align to TRBD1. J was trimmed by 5 bases and V by 4 bases; bases with no gene match: 4. CDR1 is MNHNY and CDR2 is SVGAGI in the germline V gene (reference sequence). CDR3 length: 13 amino acids. The CDR3 DNA sequence: TGTGCCAGCAGTTTAGGGGGCCGGGAGACCCAGTACTTC. Residues: CASSLGGRETQYF.

The J gene is TRBJ1-4, the V gene TRBV9, with a tentative D call TRBD1 (5 bases). This CDR3 spans 15 amino acids. V was trimmed by 0 bases and J by 2 bases, leaving 8 bases between them. Germline V CDR1 and CDR2: SGDLS, YYNGEE. The CDR3 here is CASSVAGGTNEKLFF. Here the CDR3 DNA reads TGTGCCAGCAGCGTAGCTGGGGGGACTAATGAAAAACTGTTTTTT.

The chain recombines TRBV5-4 with TRBJ2-7; TRBD1 matches 10 bases. This CDR3 comprises 14 residues. The trim removed 3 bases at V and 5 bases at J, leaving 5 bases unmatched. CDR1 is SGHNT, CDR2 YYREEE, per germline (reference sequence). CDR3 sequence (DNA): TGTGCCAGCAGCTCGGACAGGGGGATCAACGAGCAGTACTTC. This encodes CASSSDRGINEQYF.

The chain links TRBV28 to TRBJ1-5, with 7 bases lining up with TRBD1. Trimming took 2 bases from V and 7 from J; bases not matched to a gene: 11. Germline assignment: CDR1 MDHEN and CDR2 SYDVKM. CDR3 length: 16 amino acids. CDR3 DNA sequence: TGTGCCAGCAGTTTAGGGGGACAGCCTATCGGGCAGCCCCAGCATTTT. Its translation is CASSLGGQPIGQPQHF.

Only a few counts were recorded for this clone. The chain combines TRBV12-3 or TRBV12-4 with TRBJ1-1, with D perhaps matching TRBD1 (6 bases). V was shortened by 6 bases and J by 3 bases, with 11 bases between the two germline ends. CDR3 length: 13 amino acids. DNA of the CDR3: TGTGCCAGCAGCGGCGGACAGCACACTGAAGCTTTCTTT. It is translated as CASSGGQHTEAFF.

This chain uses TRBV7-2 with TRBJ2-2; 7 bases agree with TRBD2. The germline CDR1 and CDR2 sequences are SGHTA and FQGNSA. J lost 1 base, V lost 1 base, and 3 bases had no gene match. The CDR3 runs to 16 residues. The CDR3 DNA sequence: TGTGCCAGCAGCTTAGGGGGCGGGAGGAACACCGGGGAGCTGTTTTTT. It translates to CASSLGGGRNTGELFF.

The V and J genes are TRBV4-2 and TRBJ2-2, with D maybe TRBD1 (6 bases). V dropped 5 bases and J dropped 1 base, with 14 bases sitting between them. CDR1 and CDR2 (germline): LGHNA, YNFKEQ. CDR3 length equals 16 residues. This chain's CDR3 is CASSKPGAGNTGELFF. CDR3 nucleotide sequence: TGTGCCAGCAGCAAACCAGGGGCAGGGAACACCGGGGAGCTGTTTTTT.

V is TRBV29-1 and J is TRBJ1-4, with TRBD1 as a possible D gene (6 bases). The CDR3 is 14 amino acids. Trimming stripped 5 bases from V and 3 bases from J, with 13 bases between. CDR1 and CDR2 (germline): SQVTM, ANQGSEA. CDR3 nucleotides: TGCAGCGTTTTGGGGGACACGTCTAATGAAAAACTGTTTTTT. Its translation is CSVLGDTSNEKLFF.

The chain employs TRBV6-5 and TRBJ2-3, with TRBD2 as a possible D gene (6 bases). This CDR3 has 14 residues. Trimming pared 6 bases from V and 2 bases from J, leaving 12 bases between. Germline-derived CDR1 and CDR2 are MNHEY and SVGAGI. The CDR3 nucleotides are TGTGCCAGCAGCCCGGGACTCTCCACAGATACGCAGTATTTT. It specifies CASSPGLSTDTQYF.

The chain carries TRBV5-1 and TRBJ2-2; 9 bases are a match to TRBD1. Germline V gene lookup returns CDR1 SGHRS and CDR2 YFSETQ. This CDR3 is 17 amino acids long. The V and J ends lost 4 bases and 4 bases, in that order; junction bases with no gene match: 11. CDR3 sequence: CASSPGTGSGSTGELFF. The CDR3 DNA follows: TGCGCCAGCAGCCCTGGGACAGGGTCCGGGAGCACCGGGGAGCTGTTTTTT.

The rearrangement joins TRBV28 to TRBJ1-4; 8 bases are shared with TRBD1. J was trimmed by 3 bases and V by 2 bases; bases with no gene match: 8. The germline gives CDR1 MDHEN, CDR2 SYDVKM. The CDR3 runs to 17 residues. CDR3 sequence reads: CASSLPGQGVANEKLFF. CDR3 coding DNA: TGTGCCAGCAGTTTACCCGGACAGGGTGTGGCTAATGAAAAACTGTTTTTT.

This rearrangement joins TRBV29-1 to TRBJ1-2; tentatively, D is TRBD1 (5 bases). Germline values: CDR1 SQVTM, CDR2 ANQGSEA. The CDR3 contains 15 residues. The V end lost 4 bases, the J end lost 8 bases, and 23 bases lay between the germline ends. CDR3 amino acids: CSVVSGVQKLLGYTF. As DNA, the CDR3 is TGCAGCGTTGTATCGGGGGTGCAAAAACTACTCGGCTACACCTTC. Based on the CDR3 plus reference TRBV29-1 and TRBJ1-2, the full variable domain is SAVISQKPSRDICQRGTSLTIQCQVDSQVTMMFWYRQQPGQSLTLIATANQGSEATYESGFVIDKFPISRPNLTFSTLTVSNMSPEDSSIYLCSVVSGVQKLLGYTFGSGTRLTVV.